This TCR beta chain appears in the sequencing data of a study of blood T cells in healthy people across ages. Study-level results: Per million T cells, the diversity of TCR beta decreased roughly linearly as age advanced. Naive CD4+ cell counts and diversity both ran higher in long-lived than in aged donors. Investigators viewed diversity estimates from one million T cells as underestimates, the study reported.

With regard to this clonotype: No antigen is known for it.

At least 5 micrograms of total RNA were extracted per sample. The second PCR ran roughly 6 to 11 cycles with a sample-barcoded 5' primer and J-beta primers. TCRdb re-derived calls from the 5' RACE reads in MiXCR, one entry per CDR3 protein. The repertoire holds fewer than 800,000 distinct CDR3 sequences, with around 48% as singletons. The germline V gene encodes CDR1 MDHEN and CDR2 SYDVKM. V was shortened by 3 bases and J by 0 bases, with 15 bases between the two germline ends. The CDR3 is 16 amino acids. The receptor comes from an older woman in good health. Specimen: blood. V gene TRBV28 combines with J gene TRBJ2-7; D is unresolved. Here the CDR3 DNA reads TGTGCCAGCAGTTTCGGTCCCCTTGAGAGCTCCTACGAGCAGTACTTC. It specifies CASSFGPLESSYEQYF.